The entry below describes one TCR beta chain. Its antigen remains unidentified. The sample has other DNA sequences that encode this CDR3 too. A single heparinised blood sample, averaging about 120 mL, was obtained per donor. A CD45RO/CCR7/CD25/CD127/CD95/CD27 panel sorted naive, central memory, regulatory and stem cell-like memory CD4+ cells. The data are from a study of beta chain features in type 1 diabetes. Study conclusions and caveats: In cDNA sequencing, cells with high TCR expression could be over-represented.

Reverse transcription of all isolated RNA meant that expressed TCRB transcripts were sequenced. The data were produced by immunoSEQ multiplex PCR, yet TCRdb's version contains in-frame clones alone and is incomplete. The sample shows roughly 240,000 clones, under 70% of them seen only once. The sequence derives from a man under 40 in good health. The material sequenced was naive CD4+ T cells from blood.

The CDR3 bases are TGCGCCAGCAGCTCGGGACAGGGACCCTACGAGCAGTACTTC. It is translated as CASSSGQGPYEQYF. This chain uses TRBV5-1 with TRBJ2-7, with TRBD1 matching over 9 bases. CDR1 and CDR2 (germline): SGHRS, YFSETQ. The CDR3 spans 14 residues. V was clipped by 3 bases and J by 2 bases; unmatched bases: 3.